Described below is a single T cell receptor beta chain sequence and its context. This record comes from a study of OX40 agonist ivuxolimab in advanced cancers. The overall study: Hepatocellular carcinoma, melanoma, renal cell or head and neck cancer affected the dose-escalation patients.

This CDR3 is built from 13 residues. The germline CDR1 and CDR2 sequences are SQVTM and ANQGSEA. The V end lost 3 bases, the J end lost 4 bases, and 12 bases lay between the germline ends. Using immunoSEQ multiplex PCR, the repertoire was profiled, and TCRdb retains in-frame clones only, with some absent. This sample has more than 10,000 clones; 65% to 80% occur once, and the top ten carry about 34%. Sequenced here: CD4+ or CD8+ T cells sorted from blood, sampled in a trial of the OX40 agonist ivuxolimab. The source of this sequence is an adult with an advanced solid tumor such as melanoma, head and neck, liver or kidney cancer. V gene TRBV29-1 combines with J gene TRBJ1-2; tentatively, D is TRBD1 (6 bases). The CDR3 is CSVDLGAVYGYTF. CDR3 in DNA: TGCAGCGTTGATCTGGGGGCTGTCTATGGCTACACCTTC.